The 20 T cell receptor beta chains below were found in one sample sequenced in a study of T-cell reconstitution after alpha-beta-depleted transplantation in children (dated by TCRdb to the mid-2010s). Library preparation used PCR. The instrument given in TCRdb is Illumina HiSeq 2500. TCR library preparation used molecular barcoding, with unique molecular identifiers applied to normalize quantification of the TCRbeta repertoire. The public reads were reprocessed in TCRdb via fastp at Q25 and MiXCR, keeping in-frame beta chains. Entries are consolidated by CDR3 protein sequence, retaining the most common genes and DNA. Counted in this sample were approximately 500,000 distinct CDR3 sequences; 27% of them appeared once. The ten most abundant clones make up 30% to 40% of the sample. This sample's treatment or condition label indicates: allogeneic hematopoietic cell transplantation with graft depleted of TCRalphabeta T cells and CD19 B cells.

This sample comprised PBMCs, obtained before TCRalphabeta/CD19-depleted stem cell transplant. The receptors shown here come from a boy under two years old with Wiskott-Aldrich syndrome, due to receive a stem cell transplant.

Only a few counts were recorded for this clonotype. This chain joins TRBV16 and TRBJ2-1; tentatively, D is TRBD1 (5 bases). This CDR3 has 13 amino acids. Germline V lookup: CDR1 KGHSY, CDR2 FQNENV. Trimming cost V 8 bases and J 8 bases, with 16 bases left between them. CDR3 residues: CASLGRKVDEQFF. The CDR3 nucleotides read TGTGCCAGCTTGGGGCGGAAGGTGGATGAGCAGTTCTTC.

CDR3 sequence (DNA): TGTGCCAGCAGTTCTCCCCCCAGCCCCTACGAGCAGTACTTC. This codes for CASSSPPSPYEQYF. J is TRBJ2-7 and V is TRBV28; unclear D gene. The CDR3 totals 14 residues. Germline-derived CDR1 and CDR2 are MDHEN and SYDVKM. V lost 4 bases and J lost 2, with 12 bases in between.

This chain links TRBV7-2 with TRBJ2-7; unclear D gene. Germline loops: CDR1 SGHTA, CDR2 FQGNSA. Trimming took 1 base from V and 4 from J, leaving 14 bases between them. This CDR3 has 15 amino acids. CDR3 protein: CASSLEVRRGYEQYF. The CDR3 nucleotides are TGTGCCAGCAGCTTAGAGGTACGGAGAGGATACGAGCAGTACTTC.

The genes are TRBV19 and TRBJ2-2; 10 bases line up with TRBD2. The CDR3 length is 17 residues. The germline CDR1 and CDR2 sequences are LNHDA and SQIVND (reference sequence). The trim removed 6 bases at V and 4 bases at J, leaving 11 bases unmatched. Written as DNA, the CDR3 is TGTGCCAGTAGACGTCGACCGGGACTAGCGAGCACCGGGGAGCTGTTTTTT. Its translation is CASRRRPGLASTGELFF.

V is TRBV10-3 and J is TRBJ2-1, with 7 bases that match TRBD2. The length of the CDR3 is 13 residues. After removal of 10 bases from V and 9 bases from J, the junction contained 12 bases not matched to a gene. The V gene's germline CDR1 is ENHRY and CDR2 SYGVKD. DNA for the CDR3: TGTGCCACAGGACTAGAGGCGGACGGTGAGCAGTTCTTC. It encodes CATGLEADGEQFF.

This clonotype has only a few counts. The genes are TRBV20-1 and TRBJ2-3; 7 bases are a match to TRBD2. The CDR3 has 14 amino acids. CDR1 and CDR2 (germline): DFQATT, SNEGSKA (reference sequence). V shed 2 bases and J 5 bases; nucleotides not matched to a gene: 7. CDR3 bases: TGCAGTGCTAGAAAGGGAGGGCGGGGAGATACGCAGTATTTT. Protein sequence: CSARKGGRGDTQYF.

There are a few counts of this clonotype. CDR3 nucleotide sequence: TGCAGTGCTAGAGATCCACAGGGGGCGACGAACACTGAAGCTTTCTTT. This translates into CSARDPQGATNTEAFF. V usage is TRBV20-1 and J usage is TRBJ1-1; 9 positions agree with TRBD1. Losses at the gene ends were 0 bases for V and 1 base for J; bases not matched to a gene: 6. This CDR3 has 16 residues. The germline V gene encodes CDR1 DFQATT and CDR2 SNEGSKA (reference sequence).

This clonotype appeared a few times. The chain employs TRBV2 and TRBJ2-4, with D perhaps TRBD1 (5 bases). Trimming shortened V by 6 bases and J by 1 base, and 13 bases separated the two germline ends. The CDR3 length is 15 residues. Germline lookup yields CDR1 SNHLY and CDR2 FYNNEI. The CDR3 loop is CASRPTDIAKNIQYF. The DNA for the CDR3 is TGTGCCAGCAGGCCGACAGATATCGCCAAAAACATTCAGTACTTC.

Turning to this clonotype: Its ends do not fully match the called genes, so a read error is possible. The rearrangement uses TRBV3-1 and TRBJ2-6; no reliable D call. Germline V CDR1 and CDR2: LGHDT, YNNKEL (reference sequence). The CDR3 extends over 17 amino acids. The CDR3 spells CATSSIVTGSGANVLTF. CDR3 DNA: TGTGCCACCAGCAGTATAGTTACCGGGTCCGGGGCCAACGTCCTGACTTTC.

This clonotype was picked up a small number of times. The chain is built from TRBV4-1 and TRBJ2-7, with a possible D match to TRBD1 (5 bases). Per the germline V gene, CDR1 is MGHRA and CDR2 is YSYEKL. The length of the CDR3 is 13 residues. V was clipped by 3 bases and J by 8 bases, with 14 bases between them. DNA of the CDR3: TGCGCCAGCAGCCAGATTCGGGCAGGGCAGCAGTACTTC. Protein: CASSQIRAGQQYF.

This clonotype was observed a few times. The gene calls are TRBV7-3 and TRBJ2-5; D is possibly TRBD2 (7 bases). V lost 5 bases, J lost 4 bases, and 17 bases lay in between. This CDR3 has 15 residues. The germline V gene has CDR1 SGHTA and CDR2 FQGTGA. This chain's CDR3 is CASSLAARGGETQYF. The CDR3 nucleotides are TGTGCCAGCAGCCTAGCGGCCCGAGGGGGAGAGACCCAGTACTTC.

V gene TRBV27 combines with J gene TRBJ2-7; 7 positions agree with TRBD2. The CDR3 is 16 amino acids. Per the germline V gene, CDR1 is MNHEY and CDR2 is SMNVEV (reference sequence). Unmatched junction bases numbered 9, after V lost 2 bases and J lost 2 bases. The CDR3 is CASSLVGSGTTYEQYF. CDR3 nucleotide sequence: TGTGCCAGCAGTTTAGTGGGAAGCGGGACTACCTACGAGCAGTACTTC.

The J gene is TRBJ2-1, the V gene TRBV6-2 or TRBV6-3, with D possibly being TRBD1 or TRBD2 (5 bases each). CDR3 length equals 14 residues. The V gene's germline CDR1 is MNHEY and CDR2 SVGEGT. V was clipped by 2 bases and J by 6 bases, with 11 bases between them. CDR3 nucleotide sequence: TGTGCCAGCAGTTACAGGACTGGGGCCAATGAGCAGTTCTTC. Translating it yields CASSYRTGANEQFF.

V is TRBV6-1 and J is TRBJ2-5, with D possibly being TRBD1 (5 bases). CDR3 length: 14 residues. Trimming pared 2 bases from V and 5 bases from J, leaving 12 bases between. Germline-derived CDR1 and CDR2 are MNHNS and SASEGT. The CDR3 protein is CASSEMLAGETQYF. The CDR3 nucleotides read TGTGCCAGCAGTGAAATGTTAGCAGGGGAGACCCAGTACTTC.

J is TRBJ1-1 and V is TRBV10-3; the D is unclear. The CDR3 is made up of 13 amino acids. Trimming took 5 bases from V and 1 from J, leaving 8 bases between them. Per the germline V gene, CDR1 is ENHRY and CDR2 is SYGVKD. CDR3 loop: CAISLKENTEAFF. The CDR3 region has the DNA TGTGCCATCAGTCTTAAGGAGAACACTGAAGCTTTCTTT.

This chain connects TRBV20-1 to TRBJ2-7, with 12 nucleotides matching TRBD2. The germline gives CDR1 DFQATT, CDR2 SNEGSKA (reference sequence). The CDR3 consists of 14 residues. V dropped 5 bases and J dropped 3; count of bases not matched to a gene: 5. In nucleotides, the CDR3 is TGCAGTGCTTTCCGACTAGCGGGAGACTACGAGCAGTACTTC. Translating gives CSAFRLAGDYEQYF.

The CDR3 coding sequence is TGTGCCAGCAGTGAAGTGATGGGCCCCGTGGGGGCCAACGTCCTGACTTTC. This translates into CASSEVMGPVGANVLTF. This chain uses TRBV6-1 with TRBJ2-6; D gene uncertain. Germline CDR1 and CDR2: MNHNS and SASEGT. This CDR3 contains 17 residues. V was shortened by 1 base and J by 4 bases, with 14 bases between the two germline ends.

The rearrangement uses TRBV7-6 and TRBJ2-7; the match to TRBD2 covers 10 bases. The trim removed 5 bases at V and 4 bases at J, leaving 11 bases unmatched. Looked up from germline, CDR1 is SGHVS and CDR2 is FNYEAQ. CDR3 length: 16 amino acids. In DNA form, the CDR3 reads TGTGCCAGCAGCCCCCACTGGGAAGCGGGAGGGTACGAGCAGTACTTC. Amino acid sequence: CASSPHWEAGGYEQYF.

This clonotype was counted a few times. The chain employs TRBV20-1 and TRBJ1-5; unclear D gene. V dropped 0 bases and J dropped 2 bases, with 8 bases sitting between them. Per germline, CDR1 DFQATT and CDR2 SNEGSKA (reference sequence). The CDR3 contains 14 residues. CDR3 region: CSARDQNGNQPQHF. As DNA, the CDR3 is TGCAGTGCTAGAGACCAAAACGGCAATCAGCCCCAGCATTTT.

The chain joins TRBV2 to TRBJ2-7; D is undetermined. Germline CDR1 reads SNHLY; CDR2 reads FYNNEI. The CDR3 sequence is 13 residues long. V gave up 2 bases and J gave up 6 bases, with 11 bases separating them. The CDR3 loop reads CASSETGRAEQYF. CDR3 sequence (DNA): TGTGCCAGCAGTGAAACGGGTCGGGCCGAGCAGTACTTC.